This T cell receptor beta chain came from a study of beta chain features in type 1 diabetes. The ends were cut back, 5 bases at V and 1 base at J, with 21 bases in the middle. The CDR3 length is 17 residues. The V gene's germline CDR1 is SGHRS and CDR2 YFSETQ. Expressed TCRB transcripts were sequenced because the isolated RNA had all been reverse transcribed beforehand. Assay used: immunoSEQ multiplex PCR; TCRdb lists only in-frame clones, some missing. The data hold some 150,000 clones, with 9% to 10% observed a single time. Sequencing was done on a sample of central memory CD4+ T cells from blood. The source of this sequence is a woman aged 40 to 49 in good health. J is TRBJ2-5 and V is TRBV5-1, with a tentative D call TRBD2 (6 bases). The CDR3 here is CASSYQAGTRAQETQYF. In DNA, the CDR3 is TGCGCCAGCAGTTACCAGGCCGGGACTCGGGCCCAAGAGACCCAGTACTTC. Together with reference TRBV5-1 and TRBJ2-5, the CDR3 gives the full variable domain: KAGVTQTPRYLIKTRGQQVTLSCSPISGHRSVSWYQQTPGQGLQFLFEYFSETQRNKGNFPGRFSGRQFSNSRSEMNVSTLELGDSALYLCASSYQAGTRAQETQYFGPGTRLLVL.